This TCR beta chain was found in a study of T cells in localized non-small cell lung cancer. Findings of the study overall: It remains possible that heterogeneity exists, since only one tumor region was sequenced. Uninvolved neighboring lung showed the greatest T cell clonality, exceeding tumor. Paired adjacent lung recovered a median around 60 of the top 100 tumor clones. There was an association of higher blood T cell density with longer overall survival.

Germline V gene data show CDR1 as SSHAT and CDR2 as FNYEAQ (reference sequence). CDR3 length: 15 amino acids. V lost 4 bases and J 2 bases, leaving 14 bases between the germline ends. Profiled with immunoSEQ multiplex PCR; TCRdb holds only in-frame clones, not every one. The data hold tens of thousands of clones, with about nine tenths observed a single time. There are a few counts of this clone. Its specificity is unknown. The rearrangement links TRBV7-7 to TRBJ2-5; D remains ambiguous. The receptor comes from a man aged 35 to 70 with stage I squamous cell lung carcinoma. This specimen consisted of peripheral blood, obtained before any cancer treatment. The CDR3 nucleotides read TGTGCCAGCAGCTCGACCGCGGCAGTTCAAGAGACCCAGTACTTC. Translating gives CASSSTAAVQETQYF.